Below, 8 T cell receptor beta chains from the same sample are listed, as sequenced in a study of T cells in tumors after PD-1 blockade. This table comes from immunoSEQ multiplex PCR, and its TCRdb copy is limited to in-frame clones, with some not included. The data show 30,000 to 40,000 clones, more than 70% seen once. Sequences were derived from PBMCs, sampled before anti-PD-1 treatment. Receptors originate from a human donor with basal cell carcinoma.

The chain links TRBV29-1 to TRBJ1-1; 8 bases line up with TRBD1. Germline lookup yields CDR1 SQVTM and CDR2 ANQGSEA. The CDR3 totals 11 residues. Trimming removed 5 bases from V and 10 bases from J; junction bases left unmatched: 6. The DNA of the CDR3 is TGCAGCGTTTCCCAGGGGGCAGTAGCTTTCTTT. This translates into CSVSQGAVAFF.

The chain has TRBV14 and TRBJ2-4, with a weak D call TRBD1 (6 bases). Germline V CDR1 and CDR2: SGHDN, FVKESK. CDR3 size: 15 residues. Between the trimmed V and J ends, which lost 1 base and 4 bases, there was a span of 11 bases. The CDR3 DNA reads as TGTGCCAGCAGCCAAGGACAGGTGCCGAAAAACATTCAGTACTTC. As protein: CASSQGQVPKNIQYF.

The rearrangement links TRBV2 to TRBJ2-3, with 7 nucleotides matching TRBD1. Germline loops: CDR1 SNHLY, CDR2 FYNNEI. This CDR3 spans 12 amino acids. Trimming took 8 bases from V and 1 from J; bases not matched to a gene: 0. The CDR3 DNA reads TGTGCCAGCGGACAGGGCACAGATACGCAGTATTTT. Amino acids: CASGQGTDTQYF. The full variable domain, completed using reference TRBV2 and TRBJ2-3, is EPEVTQTPSHQVTQMGQEVILRCVPISNHLYFYWYRQILGQKVEFLVSFYNNEISEKSEIFDDQFSVERPDGSNFTLKIRSTKLEDSAMYFCASGQGTDTQYFGPGTRLTVL.

This chain connects TRBV29-1 to TRBJ2-5, with D perhaps TRBD2 (6 bases). The length of the CDR3 is 13 residues. Trimming cost V 3 bases and J 5 bases, with 13 bases left between them. Germline V lookup: CDR1 SQVTM, CDR2 ANQGSEA. The CDR3, as DNA: TGCAGCGTTGAGAGGAGGGGAAAGGAGACCCAGTACTTC. Translated, it gives CSVERRGKETQYF.

The rearrangement joins TRBV6-5 to TRBJ1-2; D may be TRBD1 (5 bases). The germline V gene encodes CDR1 MNHEY and CDR2 SVGAGI. V lost 7 bases, J lost 6 bases, and 18 bases lay in between. The length of the CDR3 is 14 residues. Written as DNA, the CDR3 is TGTGCCAGCACCCGTAATCAGGGAGGTAATGGCTACACCTTC. Encoded protein: CASTRNQGGNGYTF.

V and J are TRBV19 and TRBJ2-3; D may be TRBD1 (5 bases). Trimming took off 4 bases at V and 4 bases at J, with 18 bases between the two ends. This CDR3 has 16 amino acids. Germline V CDR1 and CDR2: LNHDA, SQIVND (reference sequence). This chain's CDR3 is CASSTQTGPLADTQYF. Here the CDR3 DNA reads TGTGCCAGTAGTACCCAAACAGGCCCCCTGGCAGATACGCAGTATTTT.

The rearrangement uses TRBV5-1 and TRBJ1-2; TRBD1 matches 9 bases. Germline CDR1 reads SGHRS; CDR2 reads YFSETQ. The CDR3 extends over 15 amino acids. After removal of 0 bases from V and 8 bases from J, the junction contained 8 bases not matched to a gene. CDR3 sequence: CASSLGPGQGKGYTF. In DNA form, the CDR3 reads TGCGCCAGCAGCTTGGGGCCGGGACAGGGAAAGGGCTACACCTTC.

The chain uses TRBV7-8 and TRBJ2-3; D gene unclear. This CDR3 has 14 residues. Trimming pared 3 bases from V and 2 bases from J, leaving 9 bases between. Germline CDR1 is SGHVS and CDR2 is FQNEAQ. The CDR3 DNA follows: TGTGCCAGCAGCTTTAGTCCAGACACAGATACGCAGTATTTT. Protein: CASSFSPDTDTQYF.